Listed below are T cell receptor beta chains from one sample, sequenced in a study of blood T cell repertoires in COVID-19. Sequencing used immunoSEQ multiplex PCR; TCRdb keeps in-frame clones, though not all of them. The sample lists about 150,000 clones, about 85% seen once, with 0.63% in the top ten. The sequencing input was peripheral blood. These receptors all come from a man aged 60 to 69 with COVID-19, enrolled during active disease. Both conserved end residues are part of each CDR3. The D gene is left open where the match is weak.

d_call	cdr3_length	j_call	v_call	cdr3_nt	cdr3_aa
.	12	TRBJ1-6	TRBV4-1	TGCGCCAGCAGCCAAGGAGAGTCACCCCTCCACTTT	CASSQGESPLHF
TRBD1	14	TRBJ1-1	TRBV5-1	TGCGCCAGCAGCCCCCAGGGGGCGAACACTGAAGCTTTCTTT	CASSPQGANTEAFF
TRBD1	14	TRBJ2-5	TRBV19	TGTGCCAGTAGGAGGACAGGGGGCGCGGAGACCCAGTACTTC	CASRRTGGAETQYF
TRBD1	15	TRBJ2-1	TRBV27	TGTGCCAGCGGACCTACCGGGACAGGGTTCAATGAGCAGTTCTTC	CASGPTGTGFNEQFF
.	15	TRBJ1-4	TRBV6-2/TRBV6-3	TGTGCCAGCAGTACCACCAGGCGTCGTAATGAAAAACTGTTTTTT	CASSTTRRRNEKLFF
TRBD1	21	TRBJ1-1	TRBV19	TGTGCCAGTAGGGCCCCGGGACAGGGCATTGATTTCGGGAAGGGGAACACTGAAGCTTTCTTT	CASRAPGQGIDFGKGNTEAFF
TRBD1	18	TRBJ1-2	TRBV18	TGTGCCAGCTCACTACGTCCCGGGACAGGGGTCGAATCATATGGCTACACCTTC	CASSLRPGTGVESYGYTF
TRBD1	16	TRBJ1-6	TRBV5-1	TGCGCCAGCAGCTCCACAGGGACAGGGGTTTATTCACCCCTCCACTTT	CASSSTGTGVYSPLHF
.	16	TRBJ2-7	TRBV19	TGTGCCAGTATTAGCCCCAGATCACCGGGCTCCTACGAGCAGTACTTC	CASISPRSPGSYEQYF
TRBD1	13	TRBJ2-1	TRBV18	TGTGCCAGCTCGGACGGGACAGACCTTAGCCAGTTCTTC	CASSDGTDLSQFF
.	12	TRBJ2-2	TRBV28	TGTGCCAGCAGGACAGTCCCCGGGGAGCTGTTTTTT	CASRTVPGELFF
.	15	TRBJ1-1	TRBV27	TGTGCCAGCAGGATGGGATTTGTAGGGGGCACTGAAGCTTTCTTT	CASRMGFVGGTEAFF
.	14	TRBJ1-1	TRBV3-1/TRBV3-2	TGTGCCAGCAGCCAAGTAAGGGGGAACACTGAAGCTTTCTTT	CASSQVRGNTEAFF